These T cell receptor beta chains were read from a single sample in a study of blood T cell repertoires in COVID-19. Produced via immunoSEQ multiplex PCR; TCRdb's table is partial and in-frame only. The data show some 200,000 clones, about nine tenths seen once. Sequencing input: peripheral blood. Every receptor here comes from a man aged 80 or over with acute or convalescent COVID-19. Each CDR3 is given with its conserved first and last residue. D genes are given only for firm matches. Only part of the rows carry a size: once, few, many, or a class if the clone is expanded.

j_call,v_call,clone_size,d_call,cdr3_nt,cdr3_aa
TRBJ2-3,TRBV6-5,NA,TRBD1,TGTGCCAGCAGTTATCGGGACAGCAGCACAGATACGCAGTATTTT,CASSYRDSSTDTQYF
TRBJ2-1,TRBV7-3,once,TRBD2,TGTGCCAGCAGCCCTTGGACTAGCGGGGGATCCTACAATGAGCAGTTCTTC,CASSPWTSGGSYNEQFF
TRBJ2-6,TRBV4-3,NA,NA,TGCGCCAGCAGCCAAGATCTAACTAGCTCTGGGGCCAACGTCCTGACTTTC,CASSQDLTSSGANVLTF
TRBJ2-3,TRBV4-1,NA,NA,TGCGCCAGCAGCCAGGCGAGGGGCACAGATACGCAGTATTTT,CASSQARGTDTQYF
TRBJ1-2,TRBV11-2,few,NA,TGTGCCAGCAGCTTGGGGCAGGTAGTTGGCTACACCTTC,CASSLGQVVGYTF
TRBJ1-1,TRBV5-4,NA,TRBD1,TGTGCCAGCAGCAAAGACAGGGGAGTCTCGGAGGCTTTCTTT,CASSKDRGVSEAFF
TRBJ2-1,TRBV6-5,NA,NA,TGTGCCAGCAGTTACAGACGTGGCGGTTACAATGAGCAGTTCTTC,CASSYRRGGYNEQFF
TRBJ2-1,TRBV2,NA,NA,TGTGCCAGCAGGGGGGGACCGAATGAGCAGTTCTTC,CASRGGPNEQFF
TRBJ2-2,TRBV6-5,NA,TRBD2,TGTGCCGGTCAACTAGCGGTTAACACCGGGGAGCTGTTTTTT,CAGQLAVNTGELFF
TRBJ2-5,TRBV7-2,once,NA,TGTGCCAGCAGCTTAGAGCTAGCTAGGGTCCCGTACTTC,CASSLELARVPYF
TRBJ2-1,TRBV7-6,NA,TRBD2,TGTGCCAGCAGCCCACTACCTATAGCGGGAATCTACAATGAGCAGTTCTTC,CASSPLPIAGIYNEQFF
TRBJ2-1,TRBV6-1,NA,NA,TGTGCCAGCAGTGAACCCAGGGTTCGGCAGTTCTTC,CASSEPRVRQFF
TRBJ2-3,TRBV11-2,once,TRBD1,TGTGCCAGCAGTCGACAGGGAGAGGCAGATACGCAGTATTTT,CASSRQGEADTQYF
TRBJ2-5,TRBV20-1,once,NA,TGCAGTGCCGGGGGGCAGACCCAGTACTTC,CSAGGQTQYF
TRBJ2-7,TRBV2,NA,NA,TGTGCCAGCAGTGAATCGCAGTTAATCTACGAGCAGTACTTC,CASSESQLIYEQYF
TRBJ2-3,TRBV5-1,NA,TRBD2,TGCGCCAGCAGCTTGGGCGGGAGATTCCCAGATACGCAGTATTTT,CASSLGGRFPDTQYF
TRBJ2-3,TRBV7-2,few,TRBD2,TGTGCCAGCAGCTTAAGTGGGACTAGCGGGTCGGATACGCAGTATTTT,CASSLSGTSGSDTQYF
TRBJ2-1,TRBV28,NA,TRBD2,TGTGCCAGCAGCTCAAGAATAGGGACTAGAGATGAGCAGTTCTTC,CASSSRIGTRDEQFF
TRBJ2-4,TRBV12-3/TRBV12-4,once,NA,TGTGCCAGCTTGGAGGGCGGAGGAAACATTCAGTACTTC,CASLEGGGNIQYF
TRBJ1-1,TRBV29-1,NA,NA,TGCAGCGTTTTTATCACTGAAGCTTTCTTT,CSVFITEAFF